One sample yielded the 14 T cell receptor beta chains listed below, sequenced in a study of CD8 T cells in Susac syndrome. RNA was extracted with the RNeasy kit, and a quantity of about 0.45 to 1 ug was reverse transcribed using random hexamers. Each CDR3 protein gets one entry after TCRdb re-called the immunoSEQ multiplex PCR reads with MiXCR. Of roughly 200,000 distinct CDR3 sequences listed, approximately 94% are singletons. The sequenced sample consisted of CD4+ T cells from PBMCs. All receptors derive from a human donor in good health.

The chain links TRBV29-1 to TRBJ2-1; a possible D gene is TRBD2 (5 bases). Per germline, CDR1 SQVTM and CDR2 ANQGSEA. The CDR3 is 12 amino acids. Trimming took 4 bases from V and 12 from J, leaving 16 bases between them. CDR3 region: CSVGRDPPGQFF. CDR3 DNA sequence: TGCAGCGTTGGTCGGGATCCCCCCGGGCAGTTCTTC.

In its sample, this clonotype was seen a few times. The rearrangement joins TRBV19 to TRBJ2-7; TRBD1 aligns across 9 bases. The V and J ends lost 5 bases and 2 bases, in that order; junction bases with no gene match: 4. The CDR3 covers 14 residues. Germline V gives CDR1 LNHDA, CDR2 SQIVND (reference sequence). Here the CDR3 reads CASSSGTGPYEQYF. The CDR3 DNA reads TGTGCCAGTAGTTCCGGGACAGGGCCCTACGAGCAGTACTTC.

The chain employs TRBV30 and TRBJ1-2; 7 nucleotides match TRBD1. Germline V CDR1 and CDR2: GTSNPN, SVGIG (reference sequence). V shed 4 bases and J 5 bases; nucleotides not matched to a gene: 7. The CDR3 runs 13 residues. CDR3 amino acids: CAWNQGQPYGYTF. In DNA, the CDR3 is TGTGCCTGGAACCAGGGACAGCCATATGGCTACACCTTC. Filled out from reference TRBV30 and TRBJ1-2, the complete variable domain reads SQTIHQWPATLVQPVGSPLSLECTVEGTSNPNLYWYRQAAGRGLQLLFYSVGIGQISSEVPQNLSASRPQDRQFILSSKKLLLSDSGFYLCAWNQGQPYGYTFGSGTRLTVV.

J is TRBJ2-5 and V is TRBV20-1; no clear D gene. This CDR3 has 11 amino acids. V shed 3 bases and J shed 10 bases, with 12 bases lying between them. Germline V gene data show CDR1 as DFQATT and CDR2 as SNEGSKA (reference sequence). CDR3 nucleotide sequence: TGCAGTGCTAGCCCCCAGATCGGCCAGTACTTC. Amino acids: CSASPQIGQYF.

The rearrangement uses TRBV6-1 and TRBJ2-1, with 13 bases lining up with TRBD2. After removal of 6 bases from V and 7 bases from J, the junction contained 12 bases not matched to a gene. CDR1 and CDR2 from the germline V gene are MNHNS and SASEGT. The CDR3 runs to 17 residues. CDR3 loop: CASSPSLAGGRRNEQFF. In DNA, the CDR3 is TGTGCCAGCAGCCCTTCACTAGCGGGAGGGCGGAGAAATGAGCAGTTCTTC.

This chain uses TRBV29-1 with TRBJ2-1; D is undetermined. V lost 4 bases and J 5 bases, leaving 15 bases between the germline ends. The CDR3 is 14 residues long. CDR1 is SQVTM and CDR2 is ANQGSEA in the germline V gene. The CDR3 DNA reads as TGCAGCGTTGTGTCTACCCGAAACCACAATGAGCAGTTCTTC. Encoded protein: CSVVSTRNHNEQFF.

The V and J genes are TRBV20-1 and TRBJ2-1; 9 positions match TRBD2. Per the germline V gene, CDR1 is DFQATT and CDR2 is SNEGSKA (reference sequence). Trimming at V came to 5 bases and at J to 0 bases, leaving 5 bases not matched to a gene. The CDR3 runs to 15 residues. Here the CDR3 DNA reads TGCAGTGCTGGGGAGACTAGCGGCTCCTACAATGAGCAGTTCTTC. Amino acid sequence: CSAGETSGSYNEQFF.

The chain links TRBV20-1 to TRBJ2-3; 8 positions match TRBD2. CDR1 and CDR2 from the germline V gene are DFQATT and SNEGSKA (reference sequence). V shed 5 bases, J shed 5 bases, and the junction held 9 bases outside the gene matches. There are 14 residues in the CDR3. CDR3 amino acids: CSAGREGNVDTQYF. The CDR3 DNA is TGCAGTGCTGGACGGGAGGGAAATGTAGATACGCAGTATTTT.

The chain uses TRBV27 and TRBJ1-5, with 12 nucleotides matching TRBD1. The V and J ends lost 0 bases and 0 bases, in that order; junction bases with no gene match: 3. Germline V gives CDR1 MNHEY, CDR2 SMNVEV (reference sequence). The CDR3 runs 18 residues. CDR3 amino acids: CASSLSWDRGLSNQPQHF. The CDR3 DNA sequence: TGTGCCAGCAGTTTATCCTGGGACAGGGGGCTTAGCAATCAGCCCCAGCATTTT.

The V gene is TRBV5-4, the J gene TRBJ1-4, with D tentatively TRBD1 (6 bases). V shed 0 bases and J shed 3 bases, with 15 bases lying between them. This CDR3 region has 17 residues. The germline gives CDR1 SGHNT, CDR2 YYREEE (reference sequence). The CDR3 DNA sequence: TGTGCCAGCAGCTTGGGGCCAATACGACAGGCTAATGAAAAACTGTTTTTT. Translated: CASSLGPIRQANEKLFF.

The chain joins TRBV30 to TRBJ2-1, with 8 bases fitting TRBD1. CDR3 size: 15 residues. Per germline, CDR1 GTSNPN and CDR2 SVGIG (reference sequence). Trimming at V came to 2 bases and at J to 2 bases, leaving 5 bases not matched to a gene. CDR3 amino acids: CAWSSGGGTYNEQFF. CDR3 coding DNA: TGTGCCTGGAGTTCAGGGGGCGGGACCTACAATGAGCAGTTCTTC.

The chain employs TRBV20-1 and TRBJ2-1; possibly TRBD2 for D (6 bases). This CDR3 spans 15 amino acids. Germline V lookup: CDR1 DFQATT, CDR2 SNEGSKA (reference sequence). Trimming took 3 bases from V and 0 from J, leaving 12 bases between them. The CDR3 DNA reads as TGCAGTGCTAGTAGCGGTCCCGTCTCCTACAATGAGCAGTTCTTC. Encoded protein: CSASSGPVSYNEQFF.

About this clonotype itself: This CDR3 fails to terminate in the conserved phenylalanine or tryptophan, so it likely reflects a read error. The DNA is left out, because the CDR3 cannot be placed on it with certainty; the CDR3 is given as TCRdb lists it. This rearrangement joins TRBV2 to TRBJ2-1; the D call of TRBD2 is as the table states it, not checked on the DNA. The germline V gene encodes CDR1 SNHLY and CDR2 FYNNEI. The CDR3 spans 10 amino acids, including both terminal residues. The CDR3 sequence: CASSRRLVRL.

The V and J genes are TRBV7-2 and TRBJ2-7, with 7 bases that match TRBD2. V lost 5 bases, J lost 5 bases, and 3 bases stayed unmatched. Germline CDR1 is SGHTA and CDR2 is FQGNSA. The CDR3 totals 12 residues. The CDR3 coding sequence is TGTGCCAGCAGCCCGACTAGCAACGAGCAGTACTTC. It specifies CASSPTSNEQYF.